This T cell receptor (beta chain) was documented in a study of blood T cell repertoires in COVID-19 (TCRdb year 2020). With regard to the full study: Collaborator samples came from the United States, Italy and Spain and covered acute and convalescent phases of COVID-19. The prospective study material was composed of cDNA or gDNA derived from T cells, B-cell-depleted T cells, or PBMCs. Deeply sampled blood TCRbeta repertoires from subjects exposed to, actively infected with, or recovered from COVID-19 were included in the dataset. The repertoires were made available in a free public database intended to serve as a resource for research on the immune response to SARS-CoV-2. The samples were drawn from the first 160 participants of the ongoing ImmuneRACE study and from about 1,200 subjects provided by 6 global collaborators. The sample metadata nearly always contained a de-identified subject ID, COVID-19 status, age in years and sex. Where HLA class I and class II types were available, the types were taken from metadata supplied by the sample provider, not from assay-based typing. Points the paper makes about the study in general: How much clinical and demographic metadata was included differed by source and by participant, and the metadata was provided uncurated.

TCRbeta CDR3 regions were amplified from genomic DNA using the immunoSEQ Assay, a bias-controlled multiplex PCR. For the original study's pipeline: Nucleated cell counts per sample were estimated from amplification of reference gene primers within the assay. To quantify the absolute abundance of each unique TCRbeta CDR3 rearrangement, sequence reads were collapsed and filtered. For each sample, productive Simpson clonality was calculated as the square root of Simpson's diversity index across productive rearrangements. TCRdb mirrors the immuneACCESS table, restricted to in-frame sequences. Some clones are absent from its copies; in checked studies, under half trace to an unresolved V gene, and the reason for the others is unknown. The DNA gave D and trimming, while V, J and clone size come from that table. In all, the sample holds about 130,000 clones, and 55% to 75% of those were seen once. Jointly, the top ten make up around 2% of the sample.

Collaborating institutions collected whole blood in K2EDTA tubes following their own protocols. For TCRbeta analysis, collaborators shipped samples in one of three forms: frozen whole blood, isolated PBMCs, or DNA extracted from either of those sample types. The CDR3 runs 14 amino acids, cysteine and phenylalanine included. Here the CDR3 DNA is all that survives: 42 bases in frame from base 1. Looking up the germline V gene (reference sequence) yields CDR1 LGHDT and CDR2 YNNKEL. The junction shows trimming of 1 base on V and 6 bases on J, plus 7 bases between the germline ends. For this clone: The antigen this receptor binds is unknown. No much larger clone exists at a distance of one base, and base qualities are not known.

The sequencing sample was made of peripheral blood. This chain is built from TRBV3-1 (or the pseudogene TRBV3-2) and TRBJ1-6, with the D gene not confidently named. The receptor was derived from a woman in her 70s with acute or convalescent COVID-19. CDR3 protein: CASSQVRGNSPLHF. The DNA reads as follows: TGTGCCAGCAGCCAAGTACGGGGTAATTCACCCCTCCACTTT.